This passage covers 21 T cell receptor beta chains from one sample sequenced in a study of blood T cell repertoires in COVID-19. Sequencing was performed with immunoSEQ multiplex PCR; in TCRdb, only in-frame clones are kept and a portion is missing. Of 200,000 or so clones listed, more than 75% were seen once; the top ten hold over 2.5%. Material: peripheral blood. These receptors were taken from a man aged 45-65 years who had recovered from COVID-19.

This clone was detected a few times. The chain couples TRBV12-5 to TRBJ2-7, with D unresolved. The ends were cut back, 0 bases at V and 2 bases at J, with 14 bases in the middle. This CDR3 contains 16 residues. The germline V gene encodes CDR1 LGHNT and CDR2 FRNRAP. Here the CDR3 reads CASGLVLQATTYEQYF. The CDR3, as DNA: TGTGCTAGTGGTTTGGTACTGCAGGCGACCACCTACGAGCAGTACTTC.

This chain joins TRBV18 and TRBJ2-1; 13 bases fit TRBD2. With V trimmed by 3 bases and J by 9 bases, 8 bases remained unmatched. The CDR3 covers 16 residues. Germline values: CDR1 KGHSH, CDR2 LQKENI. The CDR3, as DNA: TGTGCCAGCTCACCCCTTGGACTAGCGGGAGAGGGTGAGCAGTTCTTC. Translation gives CASSPLGLAGEGEQFF.

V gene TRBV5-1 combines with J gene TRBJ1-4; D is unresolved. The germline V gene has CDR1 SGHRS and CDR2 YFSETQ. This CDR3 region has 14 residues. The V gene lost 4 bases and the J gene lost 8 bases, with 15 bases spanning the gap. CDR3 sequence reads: CASSPGLAREKLFF. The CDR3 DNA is TGCGCCAGCAGCCCCGGACTCGCGCGAGAAAAACTGTTTTTT.

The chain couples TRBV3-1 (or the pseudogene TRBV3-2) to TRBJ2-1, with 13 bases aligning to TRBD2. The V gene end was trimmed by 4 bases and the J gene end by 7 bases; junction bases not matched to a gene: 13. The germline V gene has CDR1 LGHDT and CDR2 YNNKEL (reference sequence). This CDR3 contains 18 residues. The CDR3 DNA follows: TGTGCCAGCAGCCCCCGGACTAGCGGGAGTATTTGGGTTAATGAGCAGTTCTTC. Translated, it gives CASSPRTSGSIWVNEQFF.

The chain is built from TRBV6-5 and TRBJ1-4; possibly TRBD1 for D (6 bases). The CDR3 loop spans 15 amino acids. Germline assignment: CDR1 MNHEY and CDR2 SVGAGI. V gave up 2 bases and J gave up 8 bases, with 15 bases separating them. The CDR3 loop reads CASSYLSGAREKLFF. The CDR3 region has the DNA TGTGCCAGCAGTTACCTATCAGGGGCTCGAGAAAAACTGTTTTTT.

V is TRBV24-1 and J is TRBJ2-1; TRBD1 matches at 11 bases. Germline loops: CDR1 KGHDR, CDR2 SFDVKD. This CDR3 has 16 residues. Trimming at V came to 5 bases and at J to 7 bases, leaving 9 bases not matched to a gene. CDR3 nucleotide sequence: TGTGCCACCAGTGGTATCGGGACAGGGGGAAGGAATGAGCAGTTCTTC. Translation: CATSGIGTGGRNEQFF.

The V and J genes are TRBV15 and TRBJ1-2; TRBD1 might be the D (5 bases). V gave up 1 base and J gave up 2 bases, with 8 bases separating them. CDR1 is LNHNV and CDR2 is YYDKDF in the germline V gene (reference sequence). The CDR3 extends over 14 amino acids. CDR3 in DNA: TGTGCCACCAGCAGAGGGGGGGAAAACTATGGCTACACCTTC. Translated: CATSRGGENYGYTF. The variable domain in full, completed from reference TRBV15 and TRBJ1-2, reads DAMVIQNPRYQVTQFGKPVTLSCSQTLNHNVMYWYQQKSSQAPKLLFHYYDKDFNNEADTPDNFQSRRPNTSFCFLDIRSPGLGDTAMYLCATSRGGENYGYTFGSGTRLTVV.

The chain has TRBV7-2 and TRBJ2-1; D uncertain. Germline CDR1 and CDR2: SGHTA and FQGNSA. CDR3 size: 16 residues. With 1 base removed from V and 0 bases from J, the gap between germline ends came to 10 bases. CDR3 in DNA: TGTGCCAGCAGCTTAGGGCCATTCAGCTCCTACAATGAGCAGTTCTTC. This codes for CASSLGPFSSYNEQFF. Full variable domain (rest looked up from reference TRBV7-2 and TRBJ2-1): GAGVSQSPSNKVTEKGKDVELRCDPISGHTALYWYRQSLGQGLEFLIYFQGNSAPDKSGLPSDRFSAERTGGSVSTLTIQRTQQEDSAVYLCASSLGPFSSYNEQFFGPGTRLTVL.

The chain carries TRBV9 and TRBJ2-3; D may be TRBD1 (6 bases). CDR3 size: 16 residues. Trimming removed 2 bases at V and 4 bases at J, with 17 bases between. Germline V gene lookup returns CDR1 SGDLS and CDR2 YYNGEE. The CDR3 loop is CASSVEGTPMSDTQYF. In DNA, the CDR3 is TGTGCCAGCAGCGTGGAAGGGACACCTATGTCAGATACGCAGTATTTT. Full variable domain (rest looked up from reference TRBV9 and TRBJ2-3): DSGVTQTPKHLITATGQRVTLRCSPRSGDLSVYWYQQSLDQGLQFLIQYYNGEERAKGNILERFSAQQFPDLHSELNLSSLELGDSALYFCASSVEGTPMSDTQYFGPGTRLTVL.

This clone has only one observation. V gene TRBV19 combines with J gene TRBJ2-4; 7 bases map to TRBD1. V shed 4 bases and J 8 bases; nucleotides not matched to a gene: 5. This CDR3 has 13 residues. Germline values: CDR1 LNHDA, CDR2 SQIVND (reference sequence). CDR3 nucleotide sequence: TGTGCCAGTAGTAGGGACAGTGGGGACATTCAGTACTTC. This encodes CASSRDSGDIQYF.

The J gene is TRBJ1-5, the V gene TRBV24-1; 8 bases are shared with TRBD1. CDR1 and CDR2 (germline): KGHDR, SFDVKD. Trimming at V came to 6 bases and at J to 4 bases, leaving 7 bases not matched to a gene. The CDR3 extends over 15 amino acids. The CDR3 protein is CATSIGTGPNQPQHF. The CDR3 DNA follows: TGTGCCACCAGTATCGGGACAGGACCAAATCAGCCCCAGCATTTT.

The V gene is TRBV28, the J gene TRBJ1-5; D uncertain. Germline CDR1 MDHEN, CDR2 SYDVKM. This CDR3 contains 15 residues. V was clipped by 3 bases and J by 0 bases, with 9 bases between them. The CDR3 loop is CASSFDTYSNQPQHF. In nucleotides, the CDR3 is TGTGCCAGCAGTTTTGACACTTATAGCAATCAGCCCCAGCATTTT. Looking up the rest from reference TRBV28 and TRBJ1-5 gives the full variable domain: DVKVTQSSRYLVKRTGEKVFLECVQDMDHENMFWYRQDPGLGLRLIYFSYDVKMKEKGDIPEGYSVSREKKERFSLILESASTNQTSMYLCASSFDTYSNQPQHFGDGTRLSIL.

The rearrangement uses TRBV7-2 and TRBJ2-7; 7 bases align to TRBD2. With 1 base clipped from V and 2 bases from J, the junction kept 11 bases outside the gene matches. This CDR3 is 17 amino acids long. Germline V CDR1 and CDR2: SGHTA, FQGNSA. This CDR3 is CASSLDSSGGYPYEQYF. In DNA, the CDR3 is TGTGCCAGCAGCTTAGACTCTAGCGGAGGATACCCCTACGAGCAGTACTTC.

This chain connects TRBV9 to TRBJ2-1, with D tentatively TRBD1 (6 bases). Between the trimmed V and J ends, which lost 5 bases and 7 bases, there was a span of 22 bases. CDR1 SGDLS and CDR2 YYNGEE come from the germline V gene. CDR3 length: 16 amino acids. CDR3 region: CASRPRGRDKPNEQFF. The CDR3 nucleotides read TGTGCCAGCAGGCCCCGGGGCAGGGACAAACCTAATGAGCAGTTCTTC.

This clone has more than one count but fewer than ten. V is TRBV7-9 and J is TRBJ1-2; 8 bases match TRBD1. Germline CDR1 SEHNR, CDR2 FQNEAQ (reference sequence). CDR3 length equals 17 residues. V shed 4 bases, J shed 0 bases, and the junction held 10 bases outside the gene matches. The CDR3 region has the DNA TGTGCCAGCAGCTCTAGGACAGGGAAGATAACTAACTATGGCTACACCTTC. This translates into CASSSRTGKITNYGYTF.

The CDR3 DNA reads as TGTGCCTGGAGTGTACCGGGGTTTCGTCCCAACCAGCCCCAGCATTTT. Protein: CAWSVPGFRPNQPQHF. The V gene is TRBV30, the J gene TRBJ1-5; D gene ambiguous. Trimming cost V 0 bases and J 7 bases, with 19 bases left between them. The CDR3 loop spans 16 amino acids. Germline lookup yields CDR1 GTSNPN and CDR2 SVGIG (reference sequence).

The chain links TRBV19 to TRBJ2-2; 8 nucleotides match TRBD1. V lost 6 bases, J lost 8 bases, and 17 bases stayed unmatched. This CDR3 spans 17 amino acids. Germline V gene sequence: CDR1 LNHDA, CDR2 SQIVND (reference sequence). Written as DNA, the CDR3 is TGTGCCAGTAGCACCGGTGGCGGGACAGGCGTTATGGGGGAGCTGTTTTTT. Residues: CASSTGGGTGVMGELFF.

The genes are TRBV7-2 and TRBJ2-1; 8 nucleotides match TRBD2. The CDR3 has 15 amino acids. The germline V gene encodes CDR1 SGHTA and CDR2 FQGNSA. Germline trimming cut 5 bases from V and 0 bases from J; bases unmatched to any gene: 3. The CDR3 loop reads CASSQRGSSYNEQFF. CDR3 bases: TGTGCCAGCAGCCAGCGGGGGAGCTCCTACAATGAGCAGTTCTTC.

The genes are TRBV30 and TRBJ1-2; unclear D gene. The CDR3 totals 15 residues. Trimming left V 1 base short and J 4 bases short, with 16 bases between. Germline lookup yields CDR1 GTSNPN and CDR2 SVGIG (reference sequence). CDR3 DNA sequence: TGTGCCTGGAGTGGTGCGGCTGTTGGACTCTATGGCTACACCTTC. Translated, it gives CAWSGAAVGLYGYTF.

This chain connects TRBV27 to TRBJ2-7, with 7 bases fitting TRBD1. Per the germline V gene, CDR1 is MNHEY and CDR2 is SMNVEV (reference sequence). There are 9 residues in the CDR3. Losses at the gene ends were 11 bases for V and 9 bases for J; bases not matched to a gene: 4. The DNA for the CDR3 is TGTGCCGTTCCAGGGGGGCAGTACTTC. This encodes CAVPGGQYF.

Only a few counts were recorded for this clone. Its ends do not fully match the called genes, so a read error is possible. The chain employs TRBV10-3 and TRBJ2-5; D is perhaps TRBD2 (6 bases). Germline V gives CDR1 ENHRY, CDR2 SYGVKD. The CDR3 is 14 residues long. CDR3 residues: CATSSGTTGETQYF. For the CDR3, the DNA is TGTGCCACCAGTAGCGGTACAACCGGAGAGACCCAGTACTTC.